Listed below are T cell receptor beta chains from one sample, sequenced in a study of radiotherapy plus CTLA-4 blockade in lung cancer. The protocol was immunoSEQ multiplex PCR, while the TCRdb copy is restricted to in-frame clones and leaves out a portion. Among about 97,000 clones listed, approximately 75% were seen once. Sample: peripheral blood, taken from a patient treated with radiotherapy plus ipilimumab. These receptors all come from a human donor with non-small cell lung cancer who had a partial response to radiotherapy plus ipilimumab. Some clones in this sample may be carry-over from other donors' samples. Each CDR3 is given with its conserved first and last residue.

j_call: TRBJ1-2; v_call: TRBV19; cdr3_aa: CASSPQGTNYGYTF
j_call: TRBJ1-5; v_call: TRBV5-8; cdr3_aa: CASSLQFDSSNQPQHF
j_call: TRBJ2-1; v_call: TRBV27; cdr3_aa: CASSYSGTSGYNEQFF
j_call: TRBJ1-1; v_call: TRBV5-6; cdr3_aa: CASSPVGGLNTEAFF
j_call: TRBJ2-3; v_call: TRBV2; cdr3_aa: CASSEGLGAGTDTQYF
j_call: TRBJ1-4; v_call: TRBV4-3; cdr3_aa: CASSQEGRDFEKLFF
j_call: TRBJ1-5; v_call: TRBV19; cdr3_aa: CASSIQSNQPQHF
j_call: TRBJ2-7; v_call: TRBV4-3; cdr3_aa: CASSQDRIRRVF
j_call: TRBJ1-5; v_call: TRBV30; cdr3_aa: CAWSVAGGQPQHF
j_call: TRBJ2-7; v_call: TRBV7-2; cdr3_aa: CASSSLAGNYEQYF
j_call: TRBJ1-5; v_call: TRBV19; cdr3_aa: CASRNTGVEQPQHF
j_call: TRBJ1-2; v_call: TRBV5-6; cdr3_aa: CASGGGVENYGYTF
j_call: TRBJ2-4; v_call: TRBV4-1; cdr3_aa: CASSQDQGGTKNIQYF
j_call: TRBJ2-6; v_call: TRBV18; cdr3_aa: CASSTLPRGTGANVLTF
j_call: TRBJ2-5; v_call: TRBV7-2; cdr3_aa: CASSPDRVETQYF
j_call: TRBJ2-7; v_call: TRBV28; cdr3_aa: CASSSPGQGHYEQYF
j_call: TRBJ2-3; v_call: TRBV7-2; cdr3_aa: CASSAHRQGATDTQYF
j_call: TRBJ1-1; v_call: TRBV7-3; cdr3_aa: CASSENPGTGGANTEAFF
j_call: TRBJ1-4; v_call: TRBV15; cdr3_aa: CATSRYFGGGEKLFF
j_call: TRBJ2-5; v_call: TRBV11-2; cdr3_aa: CASSLAPGTVAQYF
j_call: TRBJ2-7; v_call: TRBV30; cdr3_aa: CAWEEEGSGSSYEQYF
j_call: TRBJ1-2; v_call: TRBV5-5; cdr3_aa: CASSTGNPMNYGYTF
j_call: TRBJ2-6; v_call: TRBV29-1; cdr3_aa: CSVEGSGLSGANVLTF
j_call: TRBJ2-7; v_call: TRBV5-5; cdr3_aa: CASSLQGNEQYF
j_call: TRBJ2-1; v_call: TRBV19; cdr3_aa: CASSTRGRYNEQFF
j_call: TRBJ2-3; v_call: TRBV5-6; cdr3_aa: CASSRRLAGTDTQYF
j_call: TRBJ2-3; v_call: TRBV7-9; cdr3_aa: CASSPSGADTQYF
j_call: TRBJ2-7; v_call: TRBV10-3; cdr3_aa: CAIRSGAVSYEQYF
j_call: TRBJ2-1; v_call: TRBV4-3; cdr3_aa: CASSQSGTGYNEQFF
j_call: TRBJ2-1; v_call: TRBV5-3; cdr3_aa: CARSGAGTSGGWSYNEQFF
j_call: TRBJ2-7; v_call: TRBV11-2; cdr3_aa: CASSQIRLAYEQYF
j_call: TRBJ2-2; v_call: TRBV7-6; cdr3_aa: CASSSLAGVPGELFF
j_call: TRBJ1-6; v_call: TRBV28; cdr3_aa: CASIPDRVEGSPLHF
j_call: TRBJ2-3; v_call: TRBV19; cdr3_aa: CASSKRLAGGTDTQYF
j_call: TRBJ2-1; v_call: TRBV18; cdr3_aa: CASSLAGGLGNEQFF
j_call: TRBJ2-1; v_call: TRBV6-1; cdr3_aa: CASRPPSGGNNEQFF
j_call: TRBJ2-2; v_call: TRBV19; cdr3_aa: CASSIGSRSGELFF